Sequencing of this T cell receptor beta chain was carried out in a study of T cells in localized non-small cell lung cancer. V was clipped by 5 bases and J by 8 bases, with 9 bases between them. Germline V gene lookup returns CDR1 LNHDA and CDR2 SQIVND (reference sequence). The CDR3 runs to 11 residues. Here immunoSEQ multiplex PCR was the method, and the copy in TCRdb shows in-frame clones only, minus some. Among over 40,000 clones, approximately 90% were seen once, and the ten largest hold 6.5% to 9%. This TCR derives from a woman aged 18 to 55 with stage III lung adenocarcinoma. Specimen: peripheral blood, collected before any cancer treatment. The chain couples TRBV19 to TRBJ1-2; D gene unclear. Here the CDR3 DNA reads TGTGCCAGTAGTCTTACCGGGGGCTACACCTTC. Residues: CASSLTGGYTF. Based on the CDR3 plus reference TRBV19 and TRBJ1-2, the full variable domain is DGGITQSPKYLFRKEGQNVTLSCEQNLNHDAMYWYRQDPGQGLRLIYYSQIVNDFQKGDIAEGYSVSREKKESFPLTVTSAQKNPTAFYLCASSLTGGYTFGSGTRLTVV.